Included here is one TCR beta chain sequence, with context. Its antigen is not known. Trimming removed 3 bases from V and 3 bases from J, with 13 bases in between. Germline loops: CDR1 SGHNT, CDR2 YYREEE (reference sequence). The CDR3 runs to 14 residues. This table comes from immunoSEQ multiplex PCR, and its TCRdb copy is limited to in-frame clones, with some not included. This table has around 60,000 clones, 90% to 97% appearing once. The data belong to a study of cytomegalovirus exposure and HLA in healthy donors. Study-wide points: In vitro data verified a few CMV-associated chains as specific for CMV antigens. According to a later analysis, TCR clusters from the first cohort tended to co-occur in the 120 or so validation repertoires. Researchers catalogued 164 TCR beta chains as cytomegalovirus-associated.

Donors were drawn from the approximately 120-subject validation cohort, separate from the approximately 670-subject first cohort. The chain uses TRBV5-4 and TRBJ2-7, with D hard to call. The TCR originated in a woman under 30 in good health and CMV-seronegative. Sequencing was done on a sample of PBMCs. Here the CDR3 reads CASSSPASGYEQYF. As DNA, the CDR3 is TGTGCCAGCAGCTCCCCGGCGTCGGGCTACGAGCAGTACTTC.